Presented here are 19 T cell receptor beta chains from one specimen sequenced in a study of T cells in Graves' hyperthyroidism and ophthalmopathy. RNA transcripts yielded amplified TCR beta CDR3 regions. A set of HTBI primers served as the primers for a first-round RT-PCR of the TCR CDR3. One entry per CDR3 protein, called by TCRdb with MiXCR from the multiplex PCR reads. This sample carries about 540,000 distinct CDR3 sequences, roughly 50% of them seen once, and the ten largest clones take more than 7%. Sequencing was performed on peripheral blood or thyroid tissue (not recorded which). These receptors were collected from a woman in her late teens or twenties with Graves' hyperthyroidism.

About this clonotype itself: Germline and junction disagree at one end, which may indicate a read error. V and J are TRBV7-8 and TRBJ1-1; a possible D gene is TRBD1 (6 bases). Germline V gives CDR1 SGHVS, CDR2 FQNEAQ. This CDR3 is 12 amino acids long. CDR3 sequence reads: CASSRGQRSLLF. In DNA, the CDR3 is TGTGCCAGCAGCCGTGGACAGCGAAGTCTCCTCTTT.

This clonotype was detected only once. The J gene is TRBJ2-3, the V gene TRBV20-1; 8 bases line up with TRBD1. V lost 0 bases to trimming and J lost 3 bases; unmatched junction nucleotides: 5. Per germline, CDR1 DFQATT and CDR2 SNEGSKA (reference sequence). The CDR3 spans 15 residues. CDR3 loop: CSARDLDRATDTQYF. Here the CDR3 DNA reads TGCAGTGCTAGAGACTTGGACAGGGCTACAGATACGCAGTATTTT.

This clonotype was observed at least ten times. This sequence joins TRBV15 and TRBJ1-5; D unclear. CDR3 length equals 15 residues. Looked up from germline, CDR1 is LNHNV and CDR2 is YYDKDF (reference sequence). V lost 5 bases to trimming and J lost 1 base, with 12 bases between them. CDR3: CATSPPRVSNQPQHF. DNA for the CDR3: TGTGCCACCAGCCCCCCCCGGGTGAGCAATCAGCCCCAGCATTTT.

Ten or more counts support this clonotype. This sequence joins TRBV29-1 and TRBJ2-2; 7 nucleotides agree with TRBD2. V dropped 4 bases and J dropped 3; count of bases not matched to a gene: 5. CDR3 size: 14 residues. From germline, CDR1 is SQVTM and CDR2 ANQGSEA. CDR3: CSVGSGTHTGELFF. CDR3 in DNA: TGCAGCGTTGGGAGCGGGACCCACACCGGGGAGCTGTTTTTT.

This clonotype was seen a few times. The CDR3 coding sequence is TGTGCCAGTAGTATCAGAGGGGGCGAGCAGTACTTC. Translation gives CASSIRGGEQYF. The rearrangement links TRBV19 to TRBJ2-7; possible D gene TRBD1, 6 bases. Germline CDR1 is LNHDA and CDR2 is SQIVND (reference sequence). The germline V and J ends were trimmed by 3 bases and 6 bases, with 9 bases remaining between them. The CDR3 covers 12 residues.

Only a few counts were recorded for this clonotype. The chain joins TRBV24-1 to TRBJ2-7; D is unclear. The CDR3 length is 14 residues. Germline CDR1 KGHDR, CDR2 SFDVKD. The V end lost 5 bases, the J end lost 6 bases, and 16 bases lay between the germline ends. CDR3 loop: CATSVVLRPTEQYF. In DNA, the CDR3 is TGTGCCACCAGTGTTGTTCTGCGTCCTACCGAGCAGTACTTC.

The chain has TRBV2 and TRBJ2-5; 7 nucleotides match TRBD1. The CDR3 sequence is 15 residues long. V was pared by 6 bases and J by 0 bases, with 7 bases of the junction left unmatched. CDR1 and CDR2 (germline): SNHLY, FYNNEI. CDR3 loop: CASSPGQPHQETQYF. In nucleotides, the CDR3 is TGTGCCAGCAGCCCGGGACAGCCCCACCAAGAGACCCAGTACTTC.

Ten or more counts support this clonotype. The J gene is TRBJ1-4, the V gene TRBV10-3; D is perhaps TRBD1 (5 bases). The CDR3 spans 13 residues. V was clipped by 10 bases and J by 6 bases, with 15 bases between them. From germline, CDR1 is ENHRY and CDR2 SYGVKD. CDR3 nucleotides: TGTGCCACCGGGGCGCCGGGGGATGAAAAACTGTTTTTT. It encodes CATGAPGDEKLFF.

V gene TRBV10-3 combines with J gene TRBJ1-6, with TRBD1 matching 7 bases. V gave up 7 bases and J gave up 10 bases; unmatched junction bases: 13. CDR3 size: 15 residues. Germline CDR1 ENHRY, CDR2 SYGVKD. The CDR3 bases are TGTGCCATCATCAGTGACGGACAGGCGGGCTCACCCCTCCACTTT. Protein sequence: CAIISDGQAGSPLHF.

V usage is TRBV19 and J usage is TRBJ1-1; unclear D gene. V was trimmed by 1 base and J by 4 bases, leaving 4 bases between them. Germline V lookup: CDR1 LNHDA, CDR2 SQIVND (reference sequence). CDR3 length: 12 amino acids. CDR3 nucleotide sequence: TGTGCCAGTAGTATAGCTAGCACTGAAGCTTTCTTT. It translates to CASSIASTEAFF.

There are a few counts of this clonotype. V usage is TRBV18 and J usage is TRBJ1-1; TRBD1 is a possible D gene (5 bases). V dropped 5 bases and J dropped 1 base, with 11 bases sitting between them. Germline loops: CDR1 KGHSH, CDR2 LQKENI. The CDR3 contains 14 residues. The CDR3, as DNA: TGTGCCAGCTCAAAGAATGGACAGAACACTGAAGCTTTCTTT. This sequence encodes CASSKNGQNTEAFF.

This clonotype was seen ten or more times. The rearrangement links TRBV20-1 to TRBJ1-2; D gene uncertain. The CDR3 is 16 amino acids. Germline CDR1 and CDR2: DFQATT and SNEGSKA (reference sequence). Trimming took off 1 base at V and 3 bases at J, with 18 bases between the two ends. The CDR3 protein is CSARVQALLKDYGYTF. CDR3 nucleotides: TGCAGTGCTAGAGTCCAGGCCCTCCTGAAAGACTATGGCTACACCTTC.

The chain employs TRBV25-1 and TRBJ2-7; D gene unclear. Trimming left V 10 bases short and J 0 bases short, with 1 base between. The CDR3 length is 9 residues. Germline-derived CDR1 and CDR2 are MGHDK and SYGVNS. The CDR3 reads CAISYEQYF. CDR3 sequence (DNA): TGTGCCATCTCCTACGAGCAGTACTTC.

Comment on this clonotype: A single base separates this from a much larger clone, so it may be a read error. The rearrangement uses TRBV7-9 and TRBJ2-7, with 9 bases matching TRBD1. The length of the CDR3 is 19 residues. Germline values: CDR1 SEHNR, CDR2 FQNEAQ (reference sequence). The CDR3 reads CAGSLGPSSGTGFFYEQYF. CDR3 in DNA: TGTGCCGGCAGCTTAGGCCCGAGCTCCGGGACAGGGTTTTTCTACGAGCAGTACTTC.

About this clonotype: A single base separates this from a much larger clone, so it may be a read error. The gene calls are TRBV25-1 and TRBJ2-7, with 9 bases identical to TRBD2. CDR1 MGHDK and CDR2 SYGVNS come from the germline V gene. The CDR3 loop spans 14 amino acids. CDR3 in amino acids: CASSYTLAGYERYF. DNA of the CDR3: TGTGCCAGCAGTTACACCCTAGCGGGATACGAGCGGTACTTC.

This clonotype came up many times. The chain's CDR3 is CASSLDRGVRQETQYF. CDR3 sequence (DNA): TGTGCCAGCAGCTTAGATCGGGGAGTGAGGCAAGAGACCCAGTACTTC. V is TRBV7-9 and J is TRBJ2-5; tentatively, D is TRBD2 (5 bases). There are 16 residues in the CDR3. V was shortened by 1 base and J by 2 bases, with 14 bases between the two germline ends. In germline, CDR1 is SEHNR, CDR2 FQNEAQ (reference sequence).

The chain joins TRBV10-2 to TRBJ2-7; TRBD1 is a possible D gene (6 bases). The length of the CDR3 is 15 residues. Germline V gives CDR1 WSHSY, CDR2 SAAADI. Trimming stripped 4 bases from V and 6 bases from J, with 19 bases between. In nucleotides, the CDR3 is TGCGCCAGCAGTGGAGCGGACAGACCCTCACTCGAGCAGTACTTC. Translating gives CASSGADRPSLEQYF.

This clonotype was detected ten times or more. CDR3 sequence: CASSISWQYGNEKLFF. CDR3 DNA sequence: TGTGCCAGTAGTATATCGTGGCAGTATGGAAATGAAAAACTGTTTTTT. The V and J genes are TRBV19 and TRBJ1-4; no definite D call. Germline assignment: CDR1 LNHDA and CDR2 SQIVND (reference sequence). V was clipped by 2 bases and J by 5 bases, with 15 bases between them. This CDR3 is built from 16 residues.

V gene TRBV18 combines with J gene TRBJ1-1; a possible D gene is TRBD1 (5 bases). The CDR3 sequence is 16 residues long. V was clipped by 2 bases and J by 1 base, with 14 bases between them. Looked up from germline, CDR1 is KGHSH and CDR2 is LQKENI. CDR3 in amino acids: CASSPYPGAENTEAFF. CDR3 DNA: TGTGCCAGCTCACCATATCCTGGGGCGGAGAACACTGAAGCTTTCTTT.